One and the same sample provided the 8 T cell receptor beta chains below, sequenced in a study of blood T cell repertoires in COVID-19. Produced via immunoSEQ multiplex PCR; TCRdb's table is partial and in-frame only. The sample contains around 300,000 clones, around four fifths of which appear only once. The sample consisted of peripheral blood. The receptors here all came from a woman in her fifties or sixties with active or convalescent COVID-19.

V gene TRBV25-1 combines with J gene TRBJ2-5, with D possibly TRBD1 on 6 matching bases. Germline CDR1 is MGHDK and CDR2 is SYGVNS. V dropped 5 bases and J dropped 5 bases, with 15 bases sitting between them. The CDR3 is 14 amino acids. Here the CDR3 reads CASSWNRATETQYF. CDR3 nucleotide sequence: TGTGCCAGCAGTTGGAACAGGGCCACGGAGACCCAGTACTTC. The whole variable domain, remainder taken from reference TRBV25-1 and TRBJ2-5, is EADIYQTPRYLVIGTGKKITLECSQTMGHDKMYWYQQDPGMELHLIHYSYGVNSTEKGDLSSESTVSRIRTEHFPLTLESARPSHTSQYLCASSWNRATETQYFGPGTRLLVL.

The chain uses TRBV9 and TRBJ2-3; the match to TRBD2 covers 7 bases. Losses at the gene ends were 3 bases for V and 0 bases for J; bases not matched to a gene: 10. Looked up from germline, CDR1 is SGDLS and CDR2 is YYNGEE. The CDR3 totals 17 residues. Here the CDR3 reads CASSGQGSGFSTDTQYF. The CDR3 DNA sequence: TGTGCCAGCAGCGGGCAGGGTAGCGGGTTTAGCACAGATACGCAGTATTTT. Combining the CDR3 with reference TRBV9 and TRBJ2-3 gives the whole variable domain DSGVTQTPKHLITATGQRVTLRCSPRSGDLSVYWYQQSLDQGLQFLIQYYNGEERAKGNILERFSAQQFPDLHSELNLSSLELGDSALYFCASSGQGSGFSTDTQYFGPGTRLTVL.

This clone was found a few times. The chain links TRBV9 to TRBJ2-3; TRBD1 matches at 9 bases. This CDR3 contains 16 residues. Germline CDR1 SGDLS, CDR2 YYNGEE. After removal of 7 bases from V and 3 bases from J, the junction contained 12 bases not matched to a gene. The CDR3 DNA reads as TGTGCCAGCGGTGGGCCGGGACAGGGATCGACAGATACGCAGTATTTT. Its translation: CASGGPGQGSTDTQYF. Combining the CDR3 with reference TRBV9 and TRBJ2-3 gives the whole variable domain DSGVTQTPKHLITATGQRVTLRCSPRSGDLSVYWYQQSLDQGLQFLIQYYNGEERAKGNILERFSAQQFPDLHSELNLSSLELGDSALYFCASGGPGQGSTDTQYFGPGTRLTVL.

This rearrangement joins TRBV9 to TRBJ2-1; TRBD2 agrees at 9 bases. This CDR3 is 13 amino acids long. Germline loops: CDR1 SGDLS, CDR2 YYNGEE. Losses at the gene ends were 10 bases for V and 1 base for J; bases not matched to a gene: 3. The DNA for the CDR3 is TGTGCCGGTAGCGGGAGATCCTACAATGAGCAGTTCTTC. It codes for CAGSGRSYNEQFF.

This clone has a handful of counts. The chain carries TRBV7-9 and TRBJ1-6; D is ambiguous. Trimming left V 5 bases short and J 3 bases short, with 8 bases between. CDR1 SEHNR and CDR2 FQNEAQ come from the germline V gene (reference sequence). The CDR3 spans 14 residues. CDR3 coding DNA: TGTGCCAGCAGCCTCCCAGGCTATAATTCACCCCTCCACTTT. Residues: CASSLPGYNSPLHF.

This clone was found once. The rearrangement links TRBV19 to TRBJ2-3, with a weak D call TRBD2 (6 bases). The V end was cut by 1 base, the J end by 3 bases, with 8 bases between. Germline-derived CDR1 and CDR2 are LNHDA and SQIVND (reference sequence). The CDR3 sequence is 14 residues long. This chain's CDR3 is CASSIGLETDTQYF. The CDR3 nucleotides read TGTGCCAGTAGTATAGGACTAGAGACAGATACGCAGTATTTT.

This clone was counted only a few times. This chain joins TRBV12-5 and TRBJ1-2, with a tentative D call TRBD1 (5 bases). Trimming pared 4 bases from V and 8 bases from J, leaving 17 bases between. Germline-derived CDR1 and CDR2 are LGHNT and FRNRAP. The CDR3 has 14 amino acids. CDR3 nucleotides: TGTGCTAGTGGTTCCCTCCGGGACCGGGAGGGCTACACCTTC. Residues: CASGSLRDREGYTF.

CDR3 in amino acids: CSVASDRGTEAFF. For the CDR3, the DNA is TGCAGCGTTGCCAGCGACCGGGGCACTGAAGCTTTCTTT. This chain uses TRBV29-1 with TRBJ1-1; D uncertain. Per the germline V gene, CDR1 is SQVTM and CDR2 is ANQGSEA. The V end was cut by 4 bases, the J end by 4 bases, with 13 bases between. There are 13 residues in the CDR3. Drawing the rest from reference TRBV29-1 and TRBJ1-1, the complete variable domain is SAVISQKPSRDICQRGTSLTIQCQVDSQVTMMFWYRQQPGQSLTLIATANQGSEATYESGFVIDKFPISRPNLTFSTLTVSNMSPEDSSIYLCSVASDRGTEAFFGQGTRLTVV.